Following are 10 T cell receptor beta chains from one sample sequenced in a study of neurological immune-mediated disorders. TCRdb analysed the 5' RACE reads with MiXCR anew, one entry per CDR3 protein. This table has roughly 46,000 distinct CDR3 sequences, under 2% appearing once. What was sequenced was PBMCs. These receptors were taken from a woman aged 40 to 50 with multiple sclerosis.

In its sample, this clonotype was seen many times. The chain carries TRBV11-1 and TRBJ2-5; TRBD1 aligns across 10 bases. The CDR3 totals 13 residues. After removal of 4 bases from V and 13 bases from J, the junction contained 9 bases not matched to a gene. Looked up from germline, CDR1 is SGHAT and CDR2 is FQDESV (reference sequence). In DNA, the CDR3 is TGTGCCAGCAGCTCGGGGGACCGGGACAGGGGGTACTTC. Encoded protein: CASSSGDRDRGYF.

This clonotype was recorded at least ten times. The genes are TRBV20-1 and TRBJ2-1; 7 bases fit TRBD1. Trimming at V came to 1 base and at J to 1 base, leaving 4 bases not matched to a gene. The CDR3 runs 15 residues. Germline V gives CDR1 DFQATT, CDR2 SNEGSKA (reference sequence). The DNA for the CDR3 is TGCAGTGCTAGAGGGACAGGAGATTCCTACAATGAGCAGTTCTTC. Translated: CSARGTGDSYNEQFF.

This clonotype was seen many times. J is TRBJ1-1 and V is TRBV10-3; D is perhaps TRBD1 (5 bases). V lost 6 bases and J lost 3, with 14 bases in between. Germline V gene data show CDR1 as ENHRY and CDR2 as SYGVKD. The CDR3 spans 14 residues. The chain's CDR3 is CAIRNIGGDTEAFF. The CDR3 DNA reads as TGTGCCATCAGGAACATCGGGGGGGACACTGAAGCTTTCTTT.

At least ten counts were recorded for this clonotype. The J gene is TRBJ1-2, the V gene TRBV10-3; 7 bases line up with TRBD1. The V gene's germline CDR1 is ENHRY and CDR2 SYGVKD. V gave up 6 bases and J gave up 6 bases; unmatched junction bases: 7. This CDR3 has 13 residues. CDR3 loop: CAISYTGTDGYTF. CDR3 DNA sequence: TGTGCCATCAGCTATACCGGGACAGATGGCTACACCTTC.

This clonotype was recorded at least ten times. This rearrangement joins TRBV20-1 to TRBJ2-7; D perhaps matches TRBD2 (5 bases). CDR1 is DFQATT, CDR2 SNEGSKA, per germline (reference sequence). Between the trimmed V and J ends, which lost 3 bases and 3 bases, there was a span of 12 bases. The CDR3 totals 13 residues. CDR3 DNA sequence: TGCAGTGCTAGTCAGCGGACTCACTACGAGCAGTACTTC. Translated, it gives CSASQRTHYEQYF.

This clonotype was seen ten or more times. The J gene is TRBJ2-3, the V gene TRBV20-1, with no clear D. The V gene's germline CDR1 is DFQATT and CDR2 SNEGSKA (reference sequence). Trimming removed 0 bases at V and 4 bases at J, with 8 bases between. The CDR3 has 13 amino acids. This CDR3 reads CSAREAAADTQYF. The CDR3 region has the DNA TGCAGTGCTAGAGAAGCTGCGGCAGATACGCAGTATTTT.

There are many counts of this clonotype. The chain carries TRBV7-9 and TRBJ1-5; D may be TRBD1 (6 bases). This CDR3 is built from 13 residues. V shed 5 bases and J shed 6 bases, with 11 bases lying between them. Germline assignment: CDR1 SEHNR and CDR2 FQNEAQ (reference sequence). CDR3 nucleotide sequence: TGTGCCAGCAGCCCGGACAGTTCTCAGCCCCAGCATTTT. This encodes CASSPDSSQPQHF.

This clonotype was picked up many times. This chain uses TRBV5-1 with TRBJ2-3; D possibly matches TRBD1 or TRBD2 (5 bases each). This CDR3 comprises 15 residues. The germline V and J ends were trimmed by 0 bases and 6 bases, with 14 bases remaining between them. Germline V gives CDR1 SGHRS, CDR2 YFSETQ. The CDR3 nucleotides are TGCGCCAGCAGCTTGGACGCCCTAGCAGGGGATACGCAGTATTTT. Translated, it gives CASSLDALAGDTQYF.

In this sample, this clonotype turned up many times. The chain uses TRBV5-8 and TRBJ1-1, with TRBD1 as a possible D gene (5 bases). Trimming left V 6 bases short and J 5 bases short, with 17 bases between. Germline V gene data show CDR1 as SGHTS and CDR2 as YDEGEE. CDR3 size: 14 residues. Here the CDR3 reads CASTGDVWGTEAFF. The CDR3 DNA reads TGTGCCAGCACTGGGGACGTTTGGGGGACTGAAGCTTTCTTT.

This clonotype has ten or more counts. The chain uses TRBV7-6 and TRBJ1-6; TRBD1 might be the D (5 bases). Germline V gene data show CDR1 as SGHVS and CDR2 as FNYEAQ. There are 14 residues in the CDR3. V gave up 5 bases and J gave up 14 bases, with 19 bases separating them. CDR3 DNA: TGTGCCAGCAGCCAGCTGGGGCCGGTTGGAGCCCTCCACTTT. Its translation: CASSQLGPVGALHF.